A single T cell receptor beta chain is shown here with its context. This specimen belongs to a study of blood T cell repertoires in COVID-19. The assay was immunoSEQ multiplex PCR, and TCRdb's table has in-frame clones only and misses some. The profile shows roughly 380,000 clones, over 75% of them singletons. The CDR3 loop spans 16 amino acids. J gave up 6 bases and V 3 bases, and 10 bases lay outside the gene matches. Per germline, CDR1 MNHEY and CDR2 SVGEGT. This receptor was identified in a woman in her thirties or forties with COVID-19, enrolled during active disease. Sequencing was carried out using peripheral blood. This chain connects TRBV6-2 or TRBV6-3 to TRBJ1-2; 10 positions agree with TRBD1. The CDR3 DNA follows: TGTGCCAGCAGTTATAGCGGGACAGGGGAAGGCAATGGCTACACCTTC. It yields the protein CASSYSGTGEGNGYTF.